The 9 T cell receptor beta chains below come from one sample, sequenced in a study of beta chain features in type 1 diabetes. Every isolated RNA sample was fully reverse transcribed, so sequencing captured expressed TCRB transcripts. TCRdb's copy holds only in-frame clones and misses some; the assay was immunoSEQ multiplex PCR. Of around 240,000 clones listed, over 8.5% are singletons. Sequencing was done on a sample of naive CD4+ T cells from blood. These receptors were collected from a woman aged 18-29 years in good health.

DNA for the CDR3: TGTGCCAGCACCCTCGGGCGGGGCACAGATACGCAGTATTTT. It codes for CASTLGRGTDTQYF. The V and J genes are TRBV11-2 and TRBJ2-3, with a tentative D call TRBD2 (5 bases). The V gene lost 7 bases and the J gene lost 1 base, with 12 bases spanning the gap. From germline, CDR1 is SGHAT and CDR2 FQNNGV. This CDR3 comprises 14 residues.

This clone was observed a handful of times. J is TRBJ1-2 and V is TRBV6-5; D is uncertain. V dropped 6 bases and J dropped 2 bases, with 7 bases sitting between them. This CDR3 region has 12 residues. Germline CDR1 and CDR2: MNHEY and SVGAGI. The CDR3 sequence is CASSRQNYGYTF. Here the CDR3 DNA reads TGTGCCAGCAGCCGTCAGAACTATGGCTACACCTTC.

In its sample, this clone was seen a few times. The chain links TRBV6-1 to TRBJ2-3; perhaps TRBD1 as D (7 bases). Deletions cut 6 bases from V and 6 bases from J, with 19 bases between. The CDR3 contains 15 residues. Germline V lookup: CDR1 MNHNS, CDR2 SASEGT. CDR3 sequence: CASSRQGGDVDTQYF. CDR3 sequence (DNA): TGTGCCAGCAGCAGACAGGGCGGGGATGTGGATACGCAGTATTTT.

This rearrangement joins TRBV19 to TRBJ2-7; a possible D gene is TRBD2 (5 bases). CDR3 length: 14 amino acids. Deletions cut 3 bases from V and 5 bases from J, with 14 bases between. Germline loops: CDR1 LNHDA, CDR2 SQIVND (reference sequence). The CDR3 loop is CASSIRTPPNEQYF. CDR3 nucleotide sequence: TGTGCCAGTAGTATCAGGACTCCTCCAAACGAGCAGTACTTC.

The chain is built from TRBV9 and TRBJ2-6; unclear D gene. Deletions cut 3 bases from V and 0 bases from J, with 13 bases between. The CDR3 has 17 amino acids. CDR1 is SGDLS, CDR2 YYNGEE, per germline. This chain's CDR3 is CASSDTISVSGANVLTF. CDR3 sequence (DNA): TGTGCCAGCAGCGACACCATCAGCGTCTCTGGGGCCAACGTCCTGACTTTC.

This clone was seen more than once but under ten times. The chain has TRBV10-3 and TRBJ2-5, with 11 bases matching TRBD2. This CDR3 has 17 amino acids. The ends lost 6 bases at V and 5 bases at J; junction bases unmatched: 14. Germline lookup yields CDR1 ENHRY and CDR2 SYGVKD. The CDR3: CAISGSRLAGGWETQYF. Here the CDR3 DNA reads TGTGCCATCAGCGGGTCTCGTCTAGCGGGAGGATGGGAGACCCAGTACTTC.

The chain employs TRBV25-1 and TRBJ2-7, with D possibly TRBD1 on 5 matching bases. The ends were cut back, 8 bases at V and 6 bases at J, with 20 bases in the middle. The CDR3 extends over 14 amino acids. The germline V gene encodes CDR1 MGHDK and CDR2 SYGVNS. The CDR3 loop reads CASGAVTRSGEQYF. CDR3 coding DNA: TGTGCCAGCGGGGCAGTGACCAGGTCTGGCGAGCAGTACTTC.

Only one count was recorded for this clone. This chain connects TRBV7-6 to TRBJ2-5; D gene unclear. The V end was cut by 6 bases, the J end by 5 bases, with 7 bases between. The CDR3 contains 11 residues. Germline-derived CDR1 and CDR2 are SGHVS and FNYEAQ. The DNA of the CDR3 is TGTGCCAGCAGAGAGTCCGAGACCCAGTACTTC. Protein product: CASRESETQYF. The complete variable domain, with remaining parts taken from reference TRBV7-6 and TRBJ2-5, reads GAGVSQSPRYKVTKRGQDVALRCDPISGHVSLYWYRQALGQGPEFLTYFNYEAQQDKSGLPNDRFSAERPEGSISTLTIQRTEQRDSAMYRCASRESETQYFGPGTRLLVL.

V gene TRBV7-8 combines with J gene TRBJ2-1; TRBD1 matches 8 bases. The CDR3 length is 16 residues. J gave up 6 bases and V 2 bases, and 9 bases lay outside the gene matches. Germline V gene data show CDR1 as SGHVS and CDR2 as FQNEAQ. CDR3 sequence: CASSLPGRGQLNEQFF. The CDR3 DNA reads as TGTGCCAGCAGCTTACCGGGCAGGGGGCAGCTCAATGAGCAGTTCTTC.